This T cell receptor (beta chain) was sequenced during a study of shared T cell receptors in the human thymus. Germline V CDR1 and CDR2: LGHNA, YSLEER. Trimming shortened V by 5 bases and J by 7 bases, and 24 bases separated the two germline ends. The CDR3 is made up of 17 amino acids. Assay: immunoSEQ multiplex PCR; the TCRdb copy retains only in-frame clones and omits some. Here the sample spans some 700,000 clones, roughly 90% being singletons. These data were also filed under a second study, of human thymus T cells. As that report states: Reports from related research described highly overlapping thymic repertoires among unrelated individuals.

This clonotype was obtained from a boy in the first two years of life with a congenital heart defect. The sequencing input was thymocytes. V usage is TRBV4-3 and J usage is TRBJ2-1; D is undetermined. CDR3 amino acids: CASSFRLGQRMLNEQFF. The CDR3 DNA reads TGCGCCAGCAGCTTCCGACTCGGCCAGCGCATGTTGAATGAGCAGTTCTTC.